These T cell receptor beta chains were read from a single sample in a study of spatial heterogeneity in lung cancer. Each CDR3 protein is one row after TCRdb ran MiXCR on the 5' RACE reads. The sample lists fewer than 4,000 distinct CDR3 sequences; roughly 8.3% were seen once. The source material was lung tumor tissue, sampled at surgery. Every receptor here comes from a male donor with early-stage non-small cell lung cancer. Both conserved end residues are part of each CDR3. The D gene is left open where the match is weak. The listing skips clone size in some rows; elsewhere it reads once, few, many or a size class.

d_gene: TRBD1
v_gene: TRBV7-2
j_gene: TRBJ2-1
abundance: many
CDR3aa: CASSLGQGIDEQFF
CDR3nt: TGTGCCAGCAGCTTGGGACAGGGAATCGATGAGCAGTTCTTC

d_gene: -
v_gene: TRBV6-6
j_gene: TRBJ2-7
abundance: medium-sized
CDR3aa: CASSYSIDVLHGEQYF
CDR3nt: TGTGCCAGCAGTTACTCGATCGACGTCCTCCACGGCGAGCAGTACTTC

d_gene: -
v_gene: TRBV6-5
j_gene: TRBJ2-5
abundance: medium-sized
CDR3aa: CASSYSIMGPETQYF
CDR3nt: TGTGCCAGCAGTTACTCGATTATGGGACCAGAGACCCAGTACTTC

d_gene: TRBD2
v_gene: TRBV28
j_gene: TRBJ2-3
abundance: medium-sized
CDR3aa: CASSFLAGTDTQYF
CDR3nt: TGTGCCAGCAGTTTTTTAGCGGGAACCGATACGCAGTATTTT

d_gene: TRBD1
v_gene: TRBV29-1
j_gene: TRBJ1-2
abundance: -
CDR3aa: CSVGTGLTNYGYTF
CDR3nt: TGCAGCGTGGGGACAGGCCTTACTAACTATGGCTACACCTTC

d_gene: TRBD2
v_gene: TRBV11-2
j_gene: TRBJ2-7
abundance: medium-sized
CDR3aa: CASSLEASGRAGEQYF
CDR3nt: TGTGCCAGCAGCTTAGAGGCTAGCGGGAGGGCCGGCGAGCAGTACTTC

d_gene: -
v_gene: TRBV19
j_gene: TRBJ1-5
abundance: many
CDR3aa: CASSTRDAQHF
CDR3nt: TGTGCCAGTAGTACCCGGGACGCCCAGCATTTT

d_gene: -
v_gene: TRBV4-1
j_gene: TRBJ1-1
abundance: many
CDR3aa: CASSQETLGWQMNTEAFF
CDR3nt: TGCGCCAGCAGCCAAGAGACCCTAGGTTGGCAGATGAACACTGAAGCTTTCTTT

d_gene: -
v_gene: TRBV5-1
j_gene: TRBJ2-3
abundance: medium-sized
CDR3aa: CASSLAGMGSTDTQYF
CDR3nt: TGCGCCAGCAGCTTGGCAGGGATGGGGAGCACAGATACGCAGTATTTT

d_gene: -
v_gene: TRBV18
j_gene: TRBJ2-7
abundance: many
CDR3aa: CASSPSGAGVYGEQYF
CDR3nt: TGTGCCAGCTCACCATCGGGGGCAGGGGTCTACGGCGAGCAGTACTTC

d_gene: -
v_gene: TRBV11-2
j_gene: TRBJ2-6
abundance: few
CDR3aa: CASSLLPGTAFTGANVLTF
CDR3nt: TGTGCCAGCAGCTTACTCCCCGGGACTGCCTTTACTGGGGCCAACGTCCTGACTTTC

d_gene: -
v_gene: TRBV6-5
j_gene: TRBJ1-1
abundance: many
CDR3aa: CASSTRTRSEAFF
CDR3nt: TGTGCCAGCAGTACCCGGACACGATCTGAAGCTTTCTTT

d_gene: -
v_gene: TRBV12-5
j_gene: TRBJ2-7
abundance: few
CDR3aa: CASGFPLNYDTTYEQYF
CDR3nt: TGTGCTAGTGGCTTCCCCTTAAATTACGACACGACCTACGAGCAGTACTTC

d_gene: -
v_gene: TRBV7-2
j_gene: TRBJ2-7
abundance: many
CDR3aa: CASSFDGGSYEQYF
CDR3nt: TGTGCCAGCAGCTTTGACGGGGGTTCCTACGAGCAGTACTTC

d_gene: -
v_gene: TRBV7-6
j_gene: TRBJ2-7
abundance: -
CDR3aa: CASSLGGPVTVNEQYF
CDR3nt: TGTGCCAGCAGCTTAGGGGGGCCCGTGACAGTAAATGAGCAGTACTTC

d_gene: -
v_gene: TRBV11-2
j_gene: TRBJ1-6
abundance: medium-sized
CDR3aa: CASSQGPLSNSPLHF
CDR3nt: TGTGCCAGCAGCCAGGGACCGCTGTCTAATTCACCCCTCCACTTT

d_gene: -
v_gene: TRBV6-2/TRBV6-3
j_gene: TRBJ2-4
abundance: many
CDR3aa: CASNSAGQGEQNIQYF
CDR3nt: TGTGCCAGCAACTCGGCGGGGCAGGGAGAACAAAACATTCAGTACTTC

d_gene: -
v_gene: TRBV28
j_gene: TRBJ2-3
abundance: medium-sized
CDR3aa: CASSFLSGTDTQYF
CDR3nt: TGTGCCAGCAGTTTCCTTTCGGGCACAGATACGCAGTATTTT

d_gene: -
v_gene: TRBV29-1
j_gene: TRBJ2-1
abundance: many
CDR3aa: CSVILDTHNEQFF
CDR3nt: TGCAGCGTCATTTTGGACACACACAATGAGCAGTTCTTC

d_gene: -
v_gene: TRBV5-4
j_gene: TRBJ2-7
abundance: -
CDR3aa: CASSLGRDSSYEQYF
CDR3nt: TGTGCCAGCAGCTTGGGAAGGGATAGCTCCTACGAGCAGTACTTC

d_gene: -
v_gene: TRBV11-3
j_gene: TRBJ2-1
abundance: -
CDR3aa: CASSLGGPLNEQFF
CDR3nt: TGTGCCAGCAGCTTAGGCGGGCCCCTTAATGAGCAGTTCTTC

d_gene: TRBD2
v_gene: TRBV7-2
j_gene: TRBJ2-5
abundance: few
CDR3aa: CASSPGGALETQYF
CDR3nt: TGTGCCAGCAGCCCCGGGGGGGCCCTGGAGACCCAGTACTTC

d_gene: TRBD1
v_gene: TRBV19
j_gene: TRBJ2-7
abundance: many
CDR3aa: CASRSPGQGASYEQYF
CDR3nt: TGTGCCAGTAGATCACCGGGACAGGGGGCCTCCTACGAGCAGTACTTC

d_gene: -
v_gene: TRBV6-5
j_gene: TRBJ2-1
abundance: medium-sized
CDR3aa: CASSYRVAELNEQFF
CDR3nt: TGTGCCAGCAGTTACCGGGTAGCGGAGTTGAATGAGCAGTTCTTC

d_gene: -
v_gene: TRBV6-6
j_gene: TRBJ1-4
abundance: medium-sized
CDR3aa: CASSLQEGKLFF
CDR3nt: TGTGCCAGCAGTCTTCAGGAGGGAAAACTGTTTTTT

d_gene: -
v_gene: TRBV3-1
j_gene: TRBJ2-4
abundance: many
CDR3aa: CASSLQRQFLAKNIQYF
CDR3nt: TGTGCCAGCAGCCTTCAACGACAGTTCTTAGCCAAAAACATTCAGTACTTC

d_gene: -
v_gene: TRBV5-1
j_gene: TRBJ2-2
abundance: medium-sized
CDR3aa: CASRLEGLQTGELFF
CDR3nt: TGCGCCAGCAGACTCGAGGGACTTCAAACCGGGGAGCTGTTTTTT

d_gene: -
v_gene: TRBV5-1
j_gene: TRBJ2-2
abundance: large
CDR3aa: CASSLRGANTGELFF
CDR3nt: TGCGCCAGCAGCTTGAGAGGGGCGAACACCGGGGAGCTGTTTTTT

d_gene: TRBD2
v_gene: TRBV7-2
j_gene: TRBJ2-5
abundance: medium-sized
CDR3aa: CASSPGTSGRRETQYF
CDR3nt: TGTGCCAGCAGCCCCGGGACTAGCGGGAGGCGAGAGACCCAGTACTTC

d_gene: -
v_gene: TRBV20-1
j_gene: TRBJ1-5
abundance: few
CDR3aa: CSARQESNQPQHF
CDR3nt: TGCAGTGCAAGACAGGAGAGCAATCAGCCCCAGCATTTT

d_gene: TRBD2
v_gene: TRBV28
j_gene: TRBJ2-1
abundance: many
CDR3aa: CASRLAGVGNEQFF
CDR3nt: TGTGCCAGCAGGTTAGCGGGAGTAGGGAATGAGCAGTTCTTC

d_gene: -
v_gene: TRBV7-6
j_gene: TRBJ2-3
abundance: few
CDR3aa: CASSLVPRSTDTQYF
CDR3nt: TGTGCCAGCAGCTTAGTACCCCGTAGCACAGATACGCAGTATTTT

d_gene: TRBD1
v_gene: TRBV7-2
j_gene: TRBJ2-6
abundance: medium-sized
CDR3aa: CASSPTGGSGANVLTF
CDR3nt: TGTGCCAGCAGCCCGACAGGGGGCTCTGGGGCCAACGTCCTGACTTTC

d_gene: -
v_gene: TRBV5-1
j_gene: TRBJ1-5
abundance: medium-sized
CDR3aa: CASSQVGGQPQHF
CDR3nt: TGCGCCAGCAGCCAGGTTGGAGGACAGCCCCAGCATTTT